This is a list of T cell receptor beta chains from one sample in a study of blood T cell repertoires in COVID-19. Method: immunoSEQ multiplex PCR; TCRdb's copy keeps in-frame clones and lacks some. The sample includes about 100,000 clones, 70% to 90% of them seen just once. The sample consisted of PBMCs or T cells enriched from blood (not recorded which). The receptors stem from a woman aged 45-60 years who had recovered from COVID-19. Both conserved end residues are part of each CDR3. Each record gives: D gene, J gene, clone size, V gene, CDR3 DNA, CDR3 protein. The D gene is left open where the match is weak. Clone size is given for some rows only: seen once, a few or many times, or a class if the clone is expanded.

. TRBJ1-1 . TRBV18 TGTGCCAGCTCACCCCTGAGGGCCATGAACACTGAAGCTTTCTTT CASSPLRAMNTEAFF
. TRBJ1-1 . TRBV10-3 TGTGCCGCCTCTGAGGTTTCCGGCACTGAAGCTTTCTTT CAASEVSGTEAFF
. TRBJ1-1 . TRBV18 TGTGCCAGCTCGTCATCCAGGGTGAACACTGAAGCTTTCTTT CASSSSRVNTEAFF
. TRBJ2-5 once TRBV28 TGTGCCAGCAGGGAGTCCTGGGAGACCCAGTACTTC CASRESWETQYF
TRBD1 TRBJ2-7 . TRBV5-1 TGCGCCAGCAGAGCGTTGGGGACAGGCGCCTACGAGCAGTACTTC CASRALGTGAYEQYF
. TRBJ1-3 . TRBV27 TGTGCCAGCAACTTGGACAACTCTGGAAACACCATATATTTT CASNLDNSGNTIYF
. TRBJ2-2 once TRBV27 TGTGCCAGCAGTTTAGGGCCCGGGGAGCTGTTTTTT CASSLGPGELFF
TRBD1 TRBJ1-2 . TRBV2 TGTGCCAGCAGTGCCCCCCCACAGGGGATATATGGCTACACCTTC CASSAPPQGIYGYTF
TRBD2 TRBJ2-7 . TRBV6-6 TGTGCCAGCAGTTATTCCAGGACTAGCGGGGACTACGAGCAGTACTTC CASSYSRTSGDYEQYF
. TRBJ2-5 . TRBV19 TGTGCCAGTAGTATAGGAGGGGGGGCCCGGGAGACCCAGTACTTC CASSIGGGARETQYF
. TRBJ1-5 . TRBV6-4 TGTGCCAGCAGTGACTCTCAGGGGTCCCAGCATTTT CASSDSQGSQHF
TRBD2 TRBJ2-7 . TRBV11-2 TGTGCCAGCAGCTTAGACCGCGGGGGTCGGTACTTC CASSLDRGGRYF
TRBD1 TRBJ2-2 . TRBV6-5 TGTGCCAGCAGTTACTCGACAGGGGTCGACACCGGGGAGCTGTTTTTT CASSYSTGVDTGELFF
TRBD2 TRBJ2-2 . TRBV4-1 TGCGCCAGCAGATCGGCGGGAGTGGCCGGGGAGCTGTTTTTT CASRSAGVAGELFF
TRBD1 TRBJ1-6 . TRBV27 TGTGCCAGCAGTTCGACGGGACAGAATTCACCCCTCCACTTT CASSSTGQNSPLHF
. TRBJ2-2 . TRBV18 TGTGCCAGCTCACCCGGAGGGGGCGCGAGGACCGGGGAGCTGTTTTTT CASSPGGGARTGELFF
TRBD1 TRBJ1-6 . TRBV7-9 TGTGCCAGCAGCCTGTCCGGGACAGGGGGATCCCAATCCCTCCACTTT CASSLSGTGGSQSLHF
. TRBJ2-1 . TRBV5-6 TGTGCCAGCAGCTTGGAATTCTCGGACAGAATCTACAATGAGCAGTTCTTC CASSLEFSDRIYNEQFF
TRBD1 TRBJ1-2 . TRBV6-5 TGTGCCAGCAGTTACGGCGACCCAGGGGGTTATGGCTACACCTTC CASSYGDPGGYGYTF
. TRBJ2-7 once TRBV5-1 TGCGCCAGCAGAGCAGGGGCCTACGAGCAGTACTTC CASRAGAYEQYF
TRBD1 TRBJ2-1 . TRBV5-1 TGCGCCAGCAGCTCCTTATTGGACAGGGGGGAGAATGAGCAGTTCTTC CASSSLLDRGENEQFF
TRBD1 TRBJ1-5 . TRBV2 TGTGCCAGCAGGCCCTTTATCAGGGGGGCGGGTCAGCCCCAGCATTTT CASRPFIRGAGQPQHF
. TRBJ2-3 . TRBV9 TGTGCCAGCAGCTCCAGTAGGGGGAACACAGATACGCAGTATTTT CASSSSRGNTDTQYF
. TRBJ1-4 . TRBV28 TGTGCCAGCAGTCTAGTGCACGGAGCACCTAATGAAAAACTGTTTTTT CASSLVHGAPNEKLFF
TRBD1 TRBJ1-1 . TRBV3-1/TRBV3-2 TGTGCCAGCAGCCAAGCGACAGGGGGCGTTCGGACTGAAGCTTTCTTT CASSQATGGVRTEAFF
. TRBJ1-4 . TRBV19 TGTGCCAGTAGTATCGTCGGGGTCCGGAATGAAAAACTGTTTTTT CASSIVGVRNEKLFF
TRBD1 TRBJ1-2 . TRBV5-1 TGCGCCAGCAGCTTGGGTTTGGACAGGGGGTATGGCTACACCTTC CASSLGLDRGYGYTF
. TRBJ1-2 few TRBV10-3 TGTGCCATCAGTAATAGACAGACTAACTATGGCTACACCTTC CAISNRQTNYGYTF
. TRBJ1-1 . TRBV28 TGTGCCAGCAGTGGTCGGCAGGGAAGGACTGAAGCTTTCTTT CASSGRQGRTEAFF
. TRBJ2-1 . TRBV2 TGTGCCAGCAGTCAGGCGAATGAGCAGTTCTTC CASSQANEQFF
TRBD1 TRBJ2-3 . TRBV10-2 TGCGCCAGCAGGCCCACTCCCGGGACAGCTAGCACAGATACGCAGTATTTT CASRPTPGTASTDTQYF
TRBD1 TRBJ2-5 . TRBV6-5 TGTGCCAGCAGTTACGAACAGGGGTCACAAGAGACCCAGTACTTC CASSYEQGSQETQYF
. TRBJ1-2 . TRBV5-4 TGTGCCAGCAGCTCTCAGGTCAACTATGGCTACACCTTC CASSSQVNYGYTF
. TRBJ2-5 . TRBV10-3 TGTGCCATCAGGAGGGACACCCAAGAGACCCAGTACTTC CAIRRDTQETQYF
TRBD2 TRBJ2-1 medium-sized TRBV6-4 TGTGCCAGCAGTGACTCTCGCGGGGGGGCGGATGAGCAGTTCTTC CASSDSRGGADEQFF
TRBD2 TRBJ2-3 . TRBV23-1 TGCGCCAGCAGTCAATATTCTCAGCGGGGCGAAGCGGATACGCAGTATTTT CASSQYSQRGEADTQYF
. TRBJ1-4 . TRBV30 TGTGCCTGGAACGGGGGTGAGCCTTTCGACGAAAAACTGTTTTTT CAWNGGEPFDEKLFF
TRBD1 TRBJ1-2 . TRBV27 TGTGCCAGCAGGACCTCGGGACAGGGTCATGGCTACACCTTC CASRTSGQGHGYTF
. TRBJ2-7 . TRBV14 TGTGCCAGCAGCGCGGGGACTTCCTACGAGCAGTACTTC CASSAGTSYEQYF
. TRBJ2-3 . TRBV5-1 TGCGCCAGCAGCTTGGGGGACTCGGTACGAGGGGCCACGCAGTATTTT CASSLGDSVRGATQYF
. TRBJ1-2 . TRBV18 TGTGCCAGCTCACCACTGGACAGAAACTATGGCTACACCTTC CASSPLDRNYGYTF
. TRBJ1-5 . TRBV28 TGTGCCAGCGGACTTAATAGCAATCAGCCCCAGCATTTT CASGLNSNQPQHF
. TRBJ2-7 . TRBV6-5 TGTGCCAGCAGCCTAATGCTTGGGCTCTACGAGCAGTACTTC CASSLMLGLYEQYF
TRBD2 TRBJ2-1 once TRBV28 TGTGCCAGCAGTACCCGTAGCGGGAGGAGGGATTACAATGAGCAGTTCTTC CASSTRSGRRDYNEQFF
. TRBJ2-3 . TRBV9 TGTGCCAGCAGCTCGCTGACTTCACTCACAGATACGCAGTATTTT CASSSLTSLTDTQYF
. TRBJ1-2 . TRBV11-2 TGTGCCAGCAGCTTCGGGGAATCGGGCTATGGCTACACCTTC CASSFGESGYGYTF
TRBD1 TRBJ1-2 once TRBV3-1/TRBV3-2 TGTGCCAGCAGCCGGCCGGGACAGGATAGGGGCTACACCTTC CASSRPGQDRGYTF
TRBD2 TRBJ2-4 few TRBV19 TGTGCCAGTAGTCCCATTAGCGGGGATAAAAACATTCAGTACTTC CASSPISGDKNIQYF
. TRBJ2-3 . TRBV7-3 TGTGCCAGCAGCTTAAGCAGGCTTGAGTTTCCCCAAGGCACAGATACGCAGTATTTT CASSLSRLEFPQGTDTQYF
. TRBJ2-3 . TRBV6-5 TGTGCCAGCAGTACTGACACAGATACGCAGTATTTT CASSTDTDTQYF
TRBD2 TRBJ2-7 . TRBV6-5 TGTGCCAGCAGGGCCCATAGCGGGACCGTCTACGAGCAGTACTTC CASRAHSGTVYEQYF
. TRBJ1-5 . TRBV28 TGTGCCAGCAGTTTCCTAGGTCAGCCCCAGCATTTT CASSFLGQPQHF
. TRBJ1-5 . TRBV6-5 TGTGCCAGCAGTATCAGGGCCCGTTTCAATCAGCCCCAGCATTTT CASSIRARFNQPQHF
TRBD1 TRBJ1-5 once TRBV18 TGTGCCAGCTCACCTCAAGGGACAGGGAATAATCAGCCCCAGCATTTT CASSPQGTGNNQPQHF
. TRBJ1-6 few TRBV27 TGTGCCAGCAGATTGAGGGATAATTCACCCCTCCACTTT CASRLRDNSPLHF
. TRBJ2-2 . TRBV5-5 TGTGCCAGCAGCTTGACGGGAGCGGACACCGGGGAGCTGTTTTTT CASSLTGADTGELFF
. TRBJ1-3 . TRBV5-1 TGCGCCAGCAGCCTGGTGGGCTCGACTGGAAACACCATATATTTT CASSLVGSTGNTIYF
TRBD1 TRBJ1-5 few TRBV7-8 TGTGCCAGCAGCCCCAGGGGGCGTCTTGACCAGCCCCAGCATTTT CASSPRGRLDQPQHF